The 5 T cell receptor beta chains below all came from one sample that was sequenced in a study of regulatory dendritic cells for organ transplantation listed by TCRdb under 2017. Library generation was performed with the immunoSEQ multiplex PCR assay. TCRdb obtained this table from immuneACCESS and retained in-frame rearrangements with V and J assigned. These tables miss some clones; where compared with another copy, unresolved V genes account for less than half of the shortfall, and the remainder is unexplained. For this sample the table gives about 34,000 clones, of which roughly nine tenths were detected only once. The top ten hold about 0.063% of the sample. Input material: naive CD4+ T cells from blood. The meaning of the sample's cell subset or site label: CD45RA+ naive T cells. The receptors derive from a human donor in good health.

As to this clone: The junction differs from germline at one of its ends, possibly a read error. The chain links TRBV7-7 to TRBJ2-5, with 7 bases fitting TRBD1. Germline CDR1 SSHAT, CDR2 FNYEAQ (reference sequence). The CDR3 consists of 14 residues. CDR3 bases: TGTGCTAGCAGCTTAGGGACAGCTCAAGAGACCCAGTACTTC. Its translation: CASSLGTAQETQYF. The full variable domain, rest sourced from reference TRBV7-7 and TRBJ2-5, is GAGVSQSPRYKVTKRGQDVTLRCDPISSHATLYWYQQALGQGPEFLTYFNYEAQPDKSGLPSDRFSAERPEGSISTLTIQRTEQRDSAMYRCASSLGTAQETQYFGPGTRLLVL.

This chain uses TRBV19 with TRBJ1-1; D unclear. Trimming removed 0 bases at V and 2 bases at J, with 10 bases between. The CDR3 sequence is 15 residues long. Germline V gene data show CDR1 as LNHDA and CDR2 as SQIVND (reference sequence). The CDR3 loop reads CASSIDRSANTEAFF. The CDR3 DNA reads TGTGCCAGTAGTATAGATAGGTCTGCAAACACTGAAGCTTTCTTT.

The gene calls are TRBV4-3 and TRBJ1-4; 8 bases are shared with TRBD1. The J segment lost 7 bases and the V segment lost 5 bases, leaving 3 bases of the junction unmatched. The germline V gene encodes CDR1 LGHNA and CDR2 YSLEER. The CDR3 has 13 amino acids. The CDR3: CASSGQGSEKLFF. The CDR3 region has the DNA TGCGCCAGCAGCGGACAGGGAAGTGAAAAACTGTTTTTT.

This chain links TRBV15 with TRBJ2-1; the D is unclear. Germline assignment: CDR1 LNHNV and CDR2 YYDKDF (reference sequence). V shed 1 base and J shed 7 bases, with 8 bases lying between them. The CDR3 contains 13 residues. Here the CDR3 DNA reads TGTGCCACCAGCAGAGGAGGTTTTAATGAGCAGTTCTTC. Amino acids: CATSRGGFNEQFF.

CDR3 sequence: CASSLGAANTGELFF. CDR3 sequence (DNA): TGTGCCAGCAGCTTAGGGGCAGCTAACACCGGGGAGCTGTTTTTT. The chain combines TRBV7-9 with TRBJ2-2; no definite D call. Looked up from germline, CDR1 is SEHNR and CDR2 is FQNEAQ (reference sequence). The CDR3 sequence is 15 residues long. Between the trimmed V and J ends, which lost 1 base and 2 bases, there was a span of 8 bases.